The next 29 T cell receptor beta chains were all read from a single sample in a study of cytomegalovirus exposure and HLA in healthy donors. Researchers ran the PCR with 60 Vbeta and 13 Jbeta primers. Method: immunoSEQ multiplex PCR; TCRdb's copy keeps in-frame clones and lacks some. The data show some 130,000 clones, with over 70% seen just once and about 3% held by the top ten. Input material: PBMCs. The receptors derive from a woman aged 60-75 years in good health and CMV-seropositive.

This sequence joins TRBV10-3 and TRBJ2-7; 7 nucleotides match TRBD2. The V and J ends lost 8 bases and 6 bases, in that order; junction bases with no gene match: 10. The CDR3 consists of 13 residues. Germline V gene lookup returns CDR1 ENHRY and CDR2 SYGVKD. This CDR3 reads CAISPGLRLEQYF. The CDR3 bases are TGTGCCATCTCTCCGGGACTACGTCTCGAGCAGTACTTC.

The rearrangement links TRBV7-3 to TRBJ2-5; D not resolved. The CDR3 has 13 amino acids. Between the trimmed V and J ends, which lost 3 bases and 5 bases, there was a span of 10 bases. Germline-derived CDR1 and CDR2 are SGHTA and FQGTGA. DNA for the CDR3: TGTGCCAGCAGCTTTTCCCAGTTCGAGACCCAGTACTTC. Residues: CASSFSQFETQYF.

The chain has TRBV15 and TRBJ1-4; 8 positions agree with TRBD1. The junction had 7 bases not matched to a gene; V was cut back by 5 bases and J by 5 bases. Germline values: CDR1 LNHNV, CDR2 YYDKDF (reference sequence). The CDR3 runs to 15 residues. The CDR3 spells CATSGGQGKNEKLFF. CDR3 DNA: TGTGCCACCAGCGGAGGACAGGGCAAGAATGAAAAACTGTTTTTT.

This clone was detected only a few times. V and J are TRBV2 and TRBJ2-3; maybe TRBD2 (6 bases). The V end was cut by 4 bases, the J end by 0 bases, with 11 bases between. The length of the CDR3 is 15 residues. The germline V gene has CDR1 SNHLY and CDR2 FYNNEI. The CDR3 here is CASSVGGVSTDTQYF. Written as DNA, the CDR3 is TGTGCCAGCAGTGTAGGCGGGGTTAGCACAGATACGCAGTATTTT.

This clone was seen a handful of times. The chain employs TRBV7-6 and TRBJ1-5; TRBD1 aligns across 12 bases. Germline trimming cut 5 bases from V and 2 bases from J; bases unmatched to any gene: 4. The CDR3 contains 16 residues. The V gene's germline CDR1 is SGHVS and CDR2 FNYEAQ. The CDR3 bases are TGTGCCAGCAGCCAGGGACAGGGGGCAGGCAATCAGCCCCAGCATTTT. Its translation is CASSQGQGAGNQPQHF. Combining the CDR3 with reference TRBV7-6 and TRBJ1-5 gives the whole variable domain GAGVSQSPRYKVTKRGQDVALRCDPISGHVSLYWYRQALGQGPEFLTYFNYEAQQDKSGLPNDRFSAERPEGSISTLTIQRTEQRDSAMYRCASSQGQGAGNQPQHFGDGTRLSIL.

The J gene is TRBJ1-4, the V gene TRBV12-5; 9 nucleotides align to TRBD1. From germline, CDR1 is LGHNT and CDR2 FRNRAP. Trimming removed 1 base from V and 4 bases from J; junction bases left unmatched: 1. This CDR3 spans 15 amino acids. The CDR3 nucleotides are TGTGCTAGTGGTTTGGGACAGGGGGGTAATGAAAAACTGTTTTTT. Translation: CASGLGQGGNEKLFF.

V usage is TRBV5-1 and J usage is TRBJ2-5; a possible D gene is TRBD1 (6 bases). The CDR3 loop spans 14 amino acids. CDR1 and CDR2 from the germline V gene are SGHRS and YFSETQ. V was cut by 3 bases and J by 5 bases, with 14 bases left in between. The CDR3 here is CASSSQQGHETQYF. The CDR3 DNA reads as TGCGCCAGCAGCTCCCAACAGGGACACGAGACCCAGTACTTC.

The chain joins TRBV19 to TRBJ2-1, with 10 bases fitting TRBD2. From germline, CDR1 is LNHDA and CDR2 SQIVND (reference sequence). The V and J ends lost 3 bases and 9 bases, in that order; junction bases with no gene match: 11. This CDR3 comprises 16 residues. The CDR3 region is CASSISLAGARGEQFF. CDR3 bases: TGTGCCAGTAGTATTTCGCTAGCGGGGGCCCGGGGTGAGCAGTTCTTC.

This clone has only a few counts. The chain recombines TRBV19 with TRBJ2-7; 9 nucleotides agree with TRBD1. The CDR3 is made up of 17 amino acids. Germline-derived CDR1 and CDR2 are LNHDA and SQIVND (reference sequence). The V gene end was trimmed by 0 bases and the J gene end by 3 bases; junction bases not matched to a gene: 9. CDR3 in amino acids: CASSIDVGADRGYEQYF. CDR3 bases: TGTGCCAGTAGTATAGATGTGGGGGCGGACAGGGGCTACGAGCAGTACTTC.

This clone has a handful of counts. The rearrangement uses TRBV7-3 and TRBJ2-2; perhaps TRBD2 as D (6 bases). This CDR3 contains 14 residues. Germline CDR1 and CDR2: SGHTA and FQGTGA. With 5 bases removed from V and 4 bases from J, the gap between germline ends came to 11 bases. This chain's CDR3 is CASSLGTPTGELFF. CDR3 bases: TGTGCCAGCAGCCTCGGGACTCCCACCGGGGAGCTGTTTTTT.

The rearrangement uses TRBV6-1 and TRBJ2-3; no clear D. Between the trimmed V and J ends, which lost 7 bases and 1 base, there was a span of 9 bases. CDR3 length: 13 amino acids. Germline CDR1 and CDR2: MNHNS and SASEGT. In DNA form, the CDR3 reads TGTGCCAGCACAACGTCGGGCACAGATACGCAGTATTTT. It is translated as CASTTSGTDTQYF.

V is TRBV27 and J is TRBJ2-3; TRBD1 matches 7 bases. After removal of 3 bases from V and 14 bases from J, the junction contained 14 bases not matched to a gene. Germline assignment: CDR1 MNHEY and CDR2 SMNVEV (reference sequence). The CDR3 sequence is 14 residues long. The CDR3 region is CASSFSLQGLMTYF. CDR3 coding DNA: TGTGCCAGCAGTTTCTCCCTACAGGGGTTAATGACGTATTTT.

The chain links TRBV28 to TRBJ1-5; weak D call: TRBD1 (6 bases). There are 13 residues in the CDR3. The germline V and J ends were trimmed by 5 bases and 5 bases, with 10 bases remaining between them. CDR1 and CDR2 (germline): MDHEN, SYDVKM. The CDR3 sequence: CASSVQGYQPQHF. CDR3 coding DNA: TGTGCCAGCAGTGTACAGGGTTATCAGCCCCAGCATTTT.

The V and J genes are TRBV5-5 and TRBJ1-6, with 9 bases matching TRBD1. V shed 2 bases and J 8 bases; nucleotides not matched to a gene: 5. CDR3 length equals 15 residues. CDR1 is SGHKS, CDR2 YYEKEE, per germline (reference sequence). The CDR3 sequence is CASSLFWTGDSPLHF. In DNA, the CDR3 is TGTGCCAGCAGCTTATTCTGGACAGGGGATTCACCCCTCCACTTT.

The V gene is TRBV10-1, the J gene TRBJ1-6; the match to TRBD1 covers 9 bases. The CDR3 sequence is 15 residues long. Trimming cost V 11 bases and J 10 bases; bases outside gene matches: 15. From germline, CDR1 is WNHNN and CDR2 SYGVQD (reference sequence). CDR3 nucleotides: TGCGCCCCCATTGACGGGGACAGGGTCAGCTCACCCCTCCACTTT. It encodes CAPIDGDRVSSPLHF.

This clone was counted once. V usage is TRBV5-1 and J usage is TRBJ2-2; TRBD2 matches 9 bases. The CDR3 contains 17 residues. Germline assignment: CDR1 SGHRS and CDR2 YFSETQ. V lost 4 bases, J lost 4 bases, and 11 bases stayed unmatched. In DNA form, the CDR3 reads TGCGCCAGCAGCCCTACCGGACTAGCGTTGGGCACCGGGGAGCTGTTTTTT. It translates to CASSPTGLALGTGELFF. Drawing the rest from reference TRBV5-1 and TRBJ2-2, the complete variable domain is KAGVTQTPRYLIKTRGQQVTLSCSPISGHRSVSWYQQTPGQGLQFLFEYFSETQRNKGNFPGRFSGRQFSNSRSEMNVSTLELGDSALYLCASSPTGLALGTGELFFGEGSRLTVL.

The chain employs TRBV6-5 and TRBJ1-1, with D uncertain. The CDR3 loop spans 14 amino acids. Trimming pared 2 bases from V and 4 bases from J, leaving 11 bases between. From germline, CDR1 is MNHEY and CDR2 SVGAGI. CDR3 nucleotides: TGTGCCAGCAGTTACCGAGGGTCGGTCACTGAAGCTTTCTTT. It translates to CASSYRGSVTEAFF.

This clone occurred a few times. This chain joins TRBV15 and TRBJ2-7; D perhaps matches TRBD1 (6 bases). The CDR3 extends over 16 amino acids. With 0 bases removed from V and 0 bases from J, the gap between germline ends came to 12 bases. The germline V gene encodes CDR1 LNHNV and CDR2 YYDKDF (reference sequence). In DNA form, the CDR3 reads TGTGCCACCAGCAGAGAAGGGGCAGGGGCCTCCTACGAGCAGTACTTC. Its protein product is CATSREGAGASYEQYF.

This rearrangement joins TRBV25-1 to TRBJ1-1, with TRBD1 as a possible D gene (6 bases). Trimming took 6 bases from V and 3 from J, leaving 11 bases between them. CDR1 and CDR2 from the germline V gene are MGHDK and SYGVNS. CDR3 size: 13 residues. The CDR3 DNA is TGTGCCAGCAGAGGGGGAGGGGACACTGAAGCTTTCTTT. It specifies CASRGGGDTEAFF.

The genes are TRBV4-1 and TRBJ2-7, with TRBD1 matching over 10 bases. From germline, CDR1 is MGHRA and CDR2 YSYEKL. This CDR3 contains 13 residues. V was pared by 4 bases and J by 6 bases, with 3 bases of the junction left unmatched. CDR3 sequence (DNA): TGCGCCAGCAGCCCGGGACAGGGGATCGAGCAGTACTTC. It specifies CASSPGQGIEQYF.

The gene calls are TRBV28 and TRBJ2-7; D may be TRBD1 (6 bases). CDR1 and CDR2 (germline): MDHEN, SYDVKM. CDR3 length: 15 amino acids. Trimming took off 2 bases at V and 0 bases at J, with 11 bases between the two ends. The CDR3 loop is CASSLTAGASYEQYF. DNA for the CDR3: TGTGCCAGCAGTTTAACGGCAGGGGCCTCCTACGAGCAGTACTTC.

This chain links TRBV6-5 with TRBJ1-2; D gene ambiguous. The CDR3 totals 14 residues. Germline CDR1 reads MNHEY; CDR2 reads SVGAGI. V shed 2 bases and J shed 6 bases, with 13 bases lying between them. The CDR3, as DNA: TGTGCCAGCAGTTACAGGCAGCCGGGGAATGGCTACACCTTC. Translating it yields CASSYRQPGNGYTF.

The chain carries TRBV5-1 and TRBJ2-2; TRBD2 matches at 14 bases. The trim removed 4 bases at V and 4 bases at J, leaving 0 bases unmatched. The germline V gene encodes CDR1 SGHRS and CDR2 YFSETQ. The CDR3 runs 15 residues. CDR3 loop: CASSGLAGGTGELFF. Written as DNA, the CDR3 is TGCGCCAGCAGCGGACTAGCGGGGGGCACCGGGGAGCTGTTTTTT.

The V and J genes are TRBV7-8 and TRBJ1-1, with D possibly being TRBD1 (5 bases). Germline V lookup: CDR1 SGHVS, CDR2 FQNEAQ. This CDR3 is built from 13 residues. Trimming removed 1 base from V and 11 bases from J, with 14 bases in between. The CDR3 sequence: CASSLEEGTRAFF. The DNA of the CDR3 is TGTGCCAGCAGCTTAGAGGAGGGGACTCGGGCTTTCTTT.

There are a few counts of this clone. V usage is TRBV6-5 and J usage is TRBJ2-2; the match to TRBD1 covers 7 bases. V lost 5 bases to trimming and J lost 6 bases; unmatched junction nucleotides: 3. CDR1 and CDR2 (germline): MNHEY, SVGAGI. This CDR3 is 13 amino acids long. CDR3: CASSLDRAGELFF. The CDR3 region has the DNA TGTGCCAGCAGTCTAGACAGGGCCGGGGAGCTGTTTTTT.

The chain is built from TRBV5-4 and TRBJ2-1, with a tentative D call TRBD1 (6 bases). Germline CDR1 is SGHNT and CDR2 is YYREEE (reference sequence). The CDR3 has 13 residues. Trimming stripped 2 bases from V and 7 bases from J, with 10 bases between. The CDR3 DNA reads TGTGCCAGCAGCTTACAGGGAACGAATGAGCAGTTCTTC. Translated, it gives CASSLQGTNEQFF.

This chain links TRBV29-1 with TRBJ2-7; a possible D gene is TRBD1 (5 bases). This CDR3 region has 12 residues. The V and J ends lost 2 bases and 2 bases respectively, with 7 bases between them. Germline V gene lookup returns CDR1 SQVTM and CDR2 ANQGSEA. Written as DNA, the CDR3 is TGCAGCGTTGAAAAGGGGACCTACGAGCAGTACTTC. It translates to CSVEKGTYEQYF.

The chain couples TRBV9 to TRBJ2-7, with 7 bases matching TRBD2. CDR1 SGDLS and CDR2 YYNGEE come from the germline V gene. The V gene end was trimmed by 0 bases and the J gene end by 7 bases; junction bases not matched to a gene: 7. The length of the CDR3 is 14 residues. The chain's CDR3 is CASSVARVGGEQYF. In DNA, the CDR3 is TGTGCCAGCAGCGTAGCTAGGGTCGGGGGGGAGCAGTACTTC.

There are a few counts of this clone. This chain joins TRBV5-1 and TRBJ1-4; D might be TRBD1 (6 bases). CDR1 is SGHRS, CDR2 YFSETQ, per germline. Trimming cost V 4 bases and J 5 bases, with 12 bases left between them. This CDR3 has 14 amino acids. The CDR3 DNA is TGCGCCAGCAGCCTCTCCGGGACAAATGAAAAACTGTTTTTT. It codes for CASSLSGTNEKLFF.